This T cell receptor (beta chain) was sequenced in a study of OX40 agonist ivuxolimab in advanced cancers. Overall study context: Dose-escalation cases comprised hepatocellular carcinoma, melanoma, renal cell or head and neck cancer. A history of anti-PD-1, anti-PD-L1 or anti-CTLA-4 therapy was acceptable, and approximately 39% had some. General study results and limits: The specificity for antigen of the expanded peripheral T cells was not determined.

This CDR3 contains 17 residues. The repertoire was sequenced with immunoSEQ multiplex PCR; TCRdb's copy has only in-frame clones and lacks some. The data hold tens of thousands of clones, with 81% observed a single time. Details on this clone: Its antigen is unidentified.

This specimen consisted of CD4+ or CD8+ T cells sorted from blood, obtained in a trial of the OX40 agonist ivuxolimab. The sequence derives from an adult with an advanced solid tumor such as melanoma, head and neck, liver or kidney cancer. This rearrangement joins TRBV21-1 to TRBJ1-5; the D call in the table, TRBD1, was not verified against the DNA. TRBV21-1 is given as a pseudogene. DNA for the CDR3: TGTGCCAGCAGCAAAGAAAAGGATGGGCTGGTGGATCAGCCCCAGCATTTT. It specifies CASSKEKDGLVDQPQHF.